The 12 T cell receptor beta chains below were found in one sample sequenced in a study of shared clonotypes between healthy human individuals. Naive CD8 isolation took CD45RO-negative cells positively selected for CCR7 and excluded terminally differentiated effector memory CD45RA+ cells. The assay was immunoSEQ multiplex PCR, and TCRdb's table has in-frame clones only and misses some. The sample contains millions of clones, about 95% of which appear only once. The sequenced sample was naive CD8+ T cells sorted from blood. The origin of the receptors is a man aged 18 to 29 in good health.

This chain uses TRBV7-9 with TRBJ1-6; D is ambiguous. The germline CDR1 and CDR2 sequences are SEHNR and FQNEAQ (reference sequence). V was shortened by 8 bases and J by 6 bases, with 8 bases between the two germline ends. The CDR3 totals 12 residues. This CDR3 is CASARANSPLHF. Written as DNA, the CDR3 is TGTGCCAGCGCAAGGGCTAATTCACCCCTCCACTTT.

The sample holds a few counts of this clone. J is TRBJ1-5 and V is TRBV29-1, with a tentative D call TRBD1 (6 bases). The CDR3 has 13 residues. Trimming shortened V by 7 bases and J by 3 bases, and 13 bases separated the two germline ends. CDR1 SQVTM and CDR2 ANQGSEA come from the germline V gene. Written as DNA, the CDR3 is TGCAGCGGACCGGGACAACCCAATCAGCCCCAGCATTTT. Translation: CSGPGQPNQPQHF.

The gene calls are TRBV7-9 and TRBJ2-1; D is possibly TRBD2 (5 bases). The V gene's germline CDR1 is SEHNR and CDR2 FQNEAQ (reference sequence). The CDR3 has 11 amino acids. The V and J ends lost 8 bases and 8 bases respectively, with 10 bases between them. The CDR3 loop is CASLTGDEQFF. The CDR3 region has the DNA TGTGCCAGCCTCACCGGGGATGAGCAGTTCTTC. The variable domain in full, completed from reference TRBV7-9 and TRBJ2-1, reads DTGVSQNPRHKITKRGQNVTFRCDPISEHNRLYWYRQTLGQGPEFLTYFQNEAQLEKSRLLSDRFSAERPKGSFSTLEIQRTEQGDSAMYLCASLTGDEQFFGPGTRLTVL.

The rearrangement uses TRBV13 and TRBJ2-2; 7 nucleotides match TRBD1. V was pared by 4 bases and J by 3 bases, with 5 bases of the junction left unmatched. Germline V gene data show CDR1 as PRHDT and CDR2 as FYEKMQ (reference sequence). This CDR3 region has 15 residues. The CDR3, as DNA: TGTGCCAGCAGCTCGACAGGGTACGACACCGGGGAGCTGTTTTTT. It encodes CASSSTGYDTGELFF.

This clone was observed a single time. CDR3 sequence reads: CASRTENYGYTF. In DNA, the CDR3 is TGTGCCAGCAGGACAGAGAACTATGGCTACACCTTC. This chain connects TRBV6-5 to TRBJ1-2; possibly TRBD1 for D (5 bases). V shed 6 bases and J shed 2 bases, with 7 bases lying between them. Germline CDR1 MNHEY, CDR2 SVGAGI. The CDR3 totals 12 residues.

This rearrangement joins TRBV5-1 to TRBJ2-1, with TRBD1 identical over 9 bases. V gave up 3 bases and J gave up 6 bases; unmatched junction bases: 4. CDR1 and CDR2 from the germline V gene are SGHRS and YFSETQ. The CDR3 runs 14 residues. Written as DNA, the CDR3 is TGCGCCAGCAGCTGGGGACAGGGTGGCAATGAGCAGTTCTTC. Protein product: CASSWGQGGNEQFF.

This chain joins TRBV28 and TRBJ1-1; 9 nucleotides agree with TRBD1. This CDR3 is built from 14 residues. J lost 1 base, V lost 5 bases, and 2 bases had no gene match. The germline V gene has CDR1 MDHEN and CDR2 SYDVKM. In nucleotides, the CDR3 is TGTGCCAGCAGTACGGACAGGGGGAACACTGAAGCTTTCTTT. Its translation: CASSTDRGNTEAFF.

This clone was found a few times. The rearrangement links TRBV30 to TRBJ2-7, with 8 bases matching TRBD2. This CDR3 is 14 amino acids long. Germline CDR1 is GTSNPN and CDR2 is SVGIG (reference sequence). With V trimmed by 0 bases and J by 4 bases, 5 bases remained unmatched. The CDR3 reads CAWSVESGRYEQYF. Here the CDR3 DNA reads TGTGCCTGGAGTGTAGAGAGCGGGAGATACGAGCAGTACTTC.

The rearrangement joins TRBV2 to TRBJ2-7; tentatively, D is TRBD2 (5 bases). Germline CDR1 is SNHLY and CDR2 is FYNNEI. The length of the CDR3 is 13 residues. Trimming took off 5 bases at V and 5 bases at J, with 13 bases between the two ends. CDR3 DNA sequence: TGTGCCAGCAGTACTAGTGACCGGGACGAGCAGTACTTC. As protein: CASSTSDRDEQYF.

The rearrangement uses TRBV2 and TRBJ2-5; a weak D match, TRBD1 (6 bases). The CDR3 contains 15 residues. The V end was cut by 6 bases, the J end by 1 base, with 15 bases between. In germline, CDR1 is SNHLY, CDR2 FYNNEI. CDR3 region: CASREQGLLQETQYF. CDR3 nucleotide sequence: TGTGCCAGCAGGGAACAGGGCCTACTCCAAGAGACCCAGTACTTC. Full variable domain (outside the CDR3, taken from reference TRBV2 and TRBJ2-5): EPEVTQTPSHQVTQMGQEVILRCVPISNHLYFYWYRQILGQKVEFLVSFYNNEISEKSEIFDDQFSVERPDGSNFTLKIRSTKLEDSAMYFCASREQGLLQETQYFGPGTRLLVL.

The rearrangement joins TRBV5-5 to TRBJ1-2; D ambiguous. Germline CDR1 and CDR2: SGHKS and YYEKEE (reference sequence). This CDR3 contains 12 residues. V was trimmed by 4 bases and J by 4 bases, leaving 8 bases between them. Written as DNA, the CDR3 is TGTGCCAGCAGCCAGGAGAGCTATGGCTACACCTTC. Its protein is CASSQESYGYTF.

This clone was found once. The V gene is TRBV10-2, the J gene TRBJ2-1; 14 bases are shared with TRBD2. With V trimmed by 5 bases and J by 8 bases, 5 bases remained unmatched. The CDR3 contains 15 residues. CDR1 is WSHSY and CDR2 is SAAADI in the germline V gene. CDR3 amino acids: CASSTGTSGSDEQFF. The CDR3 DNA sequence: TGCGCCAGCAGTACCGGGACTAGCGGGAGTGATGAGCAGTTCTTC.